The T cell receptor beta chain described here comes from a study of blood T cell repertoires in COVID-19. Study in general: Researchers got acute and convalescent COVID-19 samples from the United States, Italy and Spain. From T cells, B-cell-depleted T cells, or PBMCs came the material, which was cDNA or gDNA.

The CDR3 runs 17 residues. Per the germline V gene, CDR1 is SGHAT and CDR2 is FQNNGV. V dropped 1 base and J dropped 1 base, with 13 bases sitting between them. As originally analysed: It was from reference gene primer amplification that nucleated cell counts were estimated. Assay: immunoSEQ multiplex PCR; the TCRdb copy retains only in-frame clones and omits some. V, J and clone size derive from that table, while D and trimming were established from the DNA sequence. The table lists over 100,000 clones, around 84% of them singletons. This clonotype was sampled from a man in his forties with acute or convalescent COVID-19. This rearrangement joins TRBV11-2 to TRBJ2-2, with a possible D match to TRBD2 (6 bases). The sample consisted of peripheral blood. The CDR3 coding sequence is TGTGCCAGCAGCTTAGGGGACTGGGAAAAGAACACCGGGGAGCTGTTTTTT. This encodes CASSLGDWEKNTGELFF.